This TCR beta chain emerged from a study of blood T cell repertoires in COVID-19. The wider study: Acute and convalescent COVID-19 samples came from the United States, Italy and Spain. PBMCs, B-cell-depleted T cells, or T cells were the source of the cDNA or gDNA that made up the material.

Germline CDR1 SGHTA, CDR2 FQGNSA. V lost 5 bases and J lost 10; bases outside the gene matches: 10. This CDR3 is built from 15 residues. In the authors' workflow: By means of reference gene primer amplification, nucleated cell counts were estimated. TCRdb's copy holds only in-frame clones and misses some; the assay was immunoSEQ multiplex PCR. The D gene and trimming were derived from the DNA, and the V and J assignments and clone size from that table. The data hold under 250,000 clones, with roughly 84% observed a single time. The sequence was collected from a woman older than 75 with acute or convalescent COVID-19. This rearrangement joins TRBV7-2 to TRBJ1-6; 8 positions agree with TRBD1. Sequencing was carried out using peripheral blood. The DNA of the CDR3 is TGTGCCAGCAGCCCGACGACAGGGGTGGGCTCACCCCTCCACTTT. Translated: CASSPTTGVGSPLHF.